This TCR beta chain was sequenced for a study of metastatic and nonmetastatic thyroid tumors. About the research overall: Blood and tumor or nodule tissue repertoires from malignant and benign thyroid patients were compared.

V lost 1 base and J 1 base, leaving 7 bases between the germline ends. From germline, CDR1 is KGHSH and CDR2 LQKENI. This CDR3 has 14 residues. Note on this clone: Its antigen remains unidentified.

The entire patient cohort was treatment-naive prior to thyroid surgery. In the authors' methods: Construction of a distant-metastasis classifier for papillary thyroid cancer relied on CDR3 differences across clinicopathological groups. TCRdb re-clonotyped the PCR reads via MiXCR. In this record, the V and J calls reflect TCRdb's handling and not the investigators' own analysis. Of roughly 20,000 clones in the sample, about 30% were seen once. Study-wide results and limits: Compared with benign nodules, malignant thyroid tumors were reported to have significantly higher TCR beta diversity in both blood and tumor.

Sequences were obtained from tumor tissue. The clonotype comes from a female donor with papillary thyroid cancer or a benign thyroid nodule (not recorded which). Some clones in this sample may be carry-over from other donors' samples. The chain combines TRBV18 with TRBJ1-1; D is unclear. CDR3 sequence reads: CASSPQGSNTEAFF. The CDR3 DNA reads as TGTGCCAGCTCACCACAGGGCTCGAACACTGAAGCTTTCTTT.